This record covers a single TCR beta chain. These data belong to a study of early stage breast cancer tumors. Study summary: About 70% of the 16 invasive tumors were ER+, PR+ and HER2-.

Clones were read by immunoSEQ multiplex PCR, and TCRdb kept only the in-frame ones, dropping some. The sample contains more than 8,500 clones, approximately 70% of which appear only once. This clonotype was sampled from a person between 50 and 60 years old with breast cancer. Sequencing was done on a sample of breast tumor tissue.

The DNA of the CDR3 is TGTGCCAGCAGCCCTCCCGGGGATACGCAGTATTTT. Its translation is CASSPPGDTQYF. This chain links TRBV7-9 with TRBJ2-3; D is uncertain. The V end was cut by 5 bases, the J end by 6 bases, with 9 bases between. Germline V gene data show CDR1 as SEHNR and CDR2 as FQNEAQ (reference sequence). This CDR3 comprises 12 residues.